This paragraph reports one T cell receptor (beta chain). What it binds is not known. The data were obtained in a study of T cell responses to AZD1222 COVID-19 vaccine. Between the trimmed V and J ends, which lost 2 bases and 6 bases, there was a span of 9 bases. This CDR3 contains 13 residues. CDR1 MDHEN and CDR2 SYDVKM come from the germline V gene. Regarding the study as a whole: Donors in the cohort were predominantly white British and more often female, and clonal diversity was possibly underestimated. Repertoire sampling occurred only after the peak T cell response. There were vaccine-associated CD4 TCRs across spike, dominant at 160-218 and 743-854. Baseline testing showed seropositivity in only six AZD1222 recipients.

TCRdb's table, derived via immunoSEQ multiplex PCR, lists solely in-frame clones and lacks some. The repertoire holds fewer than 200,000 clones, with about 86% as singletons. This receptor was taken from an adult who received the AZD1222 COVID-19 vaccine. The V and J genes are TRBV28 and TRBJ2-3; no firm D call. Here the sequenced sample was peripheral blood, taken 28 days after the second AZD1222 dose. The CDR3 loop is CASSLVATDTQYF. The DNA for the CDR3 is TGTGCCAGCAGTTTAGTTGCGACGGATACGCAGTATTTT.